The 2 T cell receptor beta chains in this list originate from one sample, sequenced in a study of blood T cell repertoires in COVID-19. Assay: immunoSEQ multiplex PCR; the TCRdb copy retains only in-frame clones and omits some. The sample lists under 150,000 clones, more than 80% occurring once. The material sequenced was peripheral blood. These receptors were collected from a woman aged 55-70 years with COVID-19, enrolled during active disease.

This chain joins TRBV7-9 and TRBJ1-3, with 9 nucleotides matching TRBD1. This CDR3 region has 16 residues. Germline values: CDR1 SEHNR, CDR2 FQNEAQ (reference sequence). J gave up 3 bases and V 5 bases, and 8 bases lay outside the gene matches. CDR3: CASSPRTGVDGNTIYF. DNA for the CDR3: TGTGCCAGCAGCCCGAGGACAGGGGTGGATGGAAACACCATATATTTT.

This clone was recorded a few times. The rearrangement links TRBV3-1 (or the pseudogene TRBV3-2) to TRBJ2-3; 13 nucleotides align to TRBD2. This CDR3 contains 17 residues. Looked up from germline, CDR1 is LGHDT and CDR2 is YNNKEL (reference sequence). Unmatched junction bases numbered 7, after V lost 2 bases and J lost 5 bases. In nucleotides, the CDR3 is TGTGCCAGCAGCCAACCCGGACTAGCGGGGGACCAAGATACGCAGTATTTT. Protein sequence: CASSQPGLAGDQDTQYF.